The entry that follows covers one T cell receptor (beta chain) sequence. No cognate antigen has been identified for it. Per-base qualities were not stored, and no clone one base away is much larger. This sample stems from a study of control samples from healthy donors and cancer patients (dated by TCRdb to about 2020). The CDR3 sequence holds 16 residues, the cysteine and phenylalanine included. CDR3 DNA only is kept here, 48 bases in frame from base 1. For CDR1 and CDR2, the germline V gene lists MNHEY and SVGEGT. Trimming at the junction amounts to 2 bases on V and 1 base on J, and the germline ends lie 14 bases apart. Library method: the immunoSEQ multiplex PCR assay. TCRdb limited this immuneACCESS table to in-frame rearrangements with V and J called. A share of clones is missing; checked studies link under half to unresolved V genes, and the rest is unexplained. The sample records about 49,000 clones, 80% to 90% of which are singletons. Jointly, the top ten make up approximately 2.8% of the sample.

Input material: PBMCs. The sequence was collected from a woman between 45 and 60 years old with lung cancer. The receptor chain draws on TRBV6-2 or TRBV6-3 and TRBJ1-1; no D gene call is confident. The sequence in DNA is TGTGCCAGCAGTTACCGCCCCGGCCGCCAGAACACTGAAGCTTTCTTT. This yields the protein CASSYRPGRQNTEAFF.